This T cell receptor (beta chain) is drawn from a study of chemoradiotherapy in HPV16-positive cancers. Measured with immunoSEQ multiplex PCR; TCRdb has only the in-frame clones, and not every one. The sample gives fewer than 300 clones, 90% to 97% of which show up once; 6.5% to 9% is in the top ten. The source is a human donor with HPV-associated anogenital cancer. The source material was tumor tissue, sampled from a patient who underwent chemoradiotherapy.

The CDR3 loop is CASRYQGVTEAFF. In DNA form, the CDR3 reads TGTGCCAGCAGGTATCAGGGGGTCACTGAAGCTTTCTTT. The rearrangement links TRBV6-5 to TRBJ1-1; 7 nucleotides agree with TRBD1. The CDR3 is made up of 13 amino acids. The germline V gene encodes CDR1 MNHEY and CDR2 SVGAGI. The V gene end was trimmed by 6 bases and the J gene end by 4 bases; junction bases not matched to a gene: 5.